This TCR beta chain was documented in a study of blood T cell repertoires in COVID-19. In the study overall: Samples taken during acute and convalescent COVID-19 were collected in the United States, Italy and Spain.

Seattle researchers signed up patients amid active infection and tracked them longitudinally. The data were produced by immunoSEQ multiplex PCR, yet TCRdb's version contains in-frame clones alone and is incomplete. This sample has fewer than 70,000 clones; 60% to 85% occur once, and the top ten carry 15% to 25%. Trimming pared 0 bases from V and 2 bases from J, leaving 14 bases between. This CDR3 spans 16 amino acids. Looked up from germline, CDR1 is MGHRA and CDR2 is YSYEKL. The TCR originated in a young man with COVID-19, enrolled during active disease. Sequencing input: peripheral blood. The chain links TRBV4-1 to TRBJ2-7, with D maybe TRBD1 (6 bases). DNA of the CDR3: TGCGCCAGCAGCCAAGATGCAACAGGGTTTGCCTACGAGCAGTACTTC. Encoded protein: CASSQDATGFAYEQYF.